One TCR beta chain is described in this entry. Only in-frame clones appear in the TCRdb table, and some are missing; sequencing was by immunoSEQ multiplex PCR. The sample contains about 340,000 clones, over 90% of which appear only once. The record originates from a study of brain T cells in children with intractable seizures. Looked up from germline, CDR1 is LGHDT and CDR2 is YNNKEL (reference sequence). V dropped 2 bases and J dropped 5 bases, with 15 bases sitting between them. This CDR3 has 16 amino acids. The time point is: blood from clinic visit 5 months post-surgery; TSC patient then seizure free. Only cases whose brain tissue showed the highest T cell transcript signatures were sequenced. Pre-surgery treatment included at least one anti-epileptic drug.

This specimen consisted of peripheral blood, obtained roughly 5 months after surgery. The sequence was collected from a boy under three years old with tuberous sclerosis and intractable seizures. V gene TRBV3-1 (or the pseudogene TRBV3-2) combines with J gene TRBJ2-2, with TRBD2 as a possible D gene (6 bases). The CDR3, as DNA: TGTGCCAGCAGCCAAAAGACGGGGGTGCTTACCGGGGAGCTGTTTTTT. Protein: CASSQKTGVLTGELFF.